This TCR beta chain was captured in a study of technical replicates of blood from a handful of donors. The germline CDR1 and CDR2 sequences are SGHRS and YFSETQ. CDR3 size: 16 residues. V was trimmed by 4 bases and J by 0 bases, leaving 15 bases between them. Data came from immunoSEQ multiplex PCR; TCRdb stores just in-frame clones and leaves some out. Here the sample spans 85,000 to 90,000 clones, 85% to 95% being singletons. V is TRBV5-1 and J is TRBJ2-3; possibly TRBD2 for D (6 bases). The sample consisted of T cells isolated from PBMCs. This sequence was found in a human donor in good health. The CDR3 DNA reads TGCGCCAGCAGCCTGGCAGGCGGGGCGAGCACAGATACGCAGTATTTT. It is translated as CASSLAGGASTDTQYF.